This T cell receptor (beta chain) derives from a study of blood T cell repertoires in COVID-19. About the study: Acute-phase and convalescent COVID-19 samples originated in the United States, Italy and Spain. In each case, the material was cDNA or gDNA derived from T cells, B-cell-depleted T cells, or PBMCs.

Patients from Seattle were sampled longitudinally, starting during active infection. The germline gives CDR1 MNHEY, CDR2 SMNVEV (reference sequence). This CDR3 spans 12 amino acids. In the original workflow: Reference gene primer amplification yielded estimated nucleated cell counts. This table comes from immunoSEQ multiplex PCR, and its TCRdb copy is limited to in-frame clones, with some not included. The D gene and trimming were derived from the DNA, and the V and J assignments and clone size from that table. The sample shows about 180,000 clones, about 81% of them seen only once. Turning to this clone: One end of the junction does not line up with germline, which may come from a read error.

Sequencing used peripheral blood. The chain is built from TRBV27 and TRBJ1-5; possible D gene TRBD1, 6 bases. The sequence was obtained from a woman older than 75 with COVID-19, enrolled during active disease. The CDR3 protein is CASSQAGTSWYF. The CDR3, as DNA: TGTGCCAGCAGCCAAGCCGGGACAAGTTGGTATTTT.